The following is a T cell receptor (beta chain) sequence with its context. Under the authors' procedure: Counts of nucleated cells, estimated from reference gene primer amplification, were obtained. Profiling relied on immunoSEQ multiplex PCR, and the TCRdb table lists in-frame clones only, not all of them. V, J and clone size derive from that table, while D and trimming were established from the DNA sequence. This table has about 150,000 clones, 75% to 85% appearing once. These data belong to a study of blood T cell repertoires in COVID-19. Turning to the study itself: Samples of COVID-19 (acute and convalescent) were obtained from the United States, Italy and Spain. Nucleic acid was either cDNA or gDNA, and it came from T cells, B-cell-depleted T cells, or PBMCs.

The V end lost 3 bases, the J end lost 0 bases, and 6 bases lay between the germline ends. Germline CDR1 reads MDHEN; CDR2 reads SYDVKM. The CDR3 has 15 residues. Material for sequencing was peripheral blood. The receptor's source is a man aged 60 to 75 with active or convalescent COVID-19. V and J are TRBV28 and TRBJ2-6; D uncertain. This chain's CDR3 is CASSFLRSGANVLTF. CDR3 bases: TGTGCCAGCAGTTTCCTCCGCTCTGGGGCCAACGTCCTGACTTTC.